This is a list of T cell receptor beta chains from one sample in a study of control samples from healthy donors and cancer patients. Profiling relied on immunoSEQ multiplex PCR, and the TCRdb table lists in-frame clones only, not all of them. The table shows some 120,000 clones, with roughly 91% occurring only once. Sequencing was performed on PBMCs. These receptors all come from a man between 45 and 60 years old with head and neck cancer. Each CDR3 is given with its conserved first and last residue. A D gene is named only where the DNA matches it firmly. A clone size is listed for some rows: how often the clone was seen (once, few, many), or a class if it is expanded.

-	TRBV11-2	TRBJ2-1	-	TGTGCCAGCAGCTTAGATTTGGGGGAAAAACTCCTGGGGCCTTACAATGAGCAGTTCTTC	CASSLDLGEKLLGPYNEQFF
-	TRBV7-8	TRBJ1-4	-	TGTGCCAGCAGCTTAACGGGAGGGGAAAAACTGTTTTTT	CASSLTGGEKLFF
-	TRBV19	TRBJ1-2	TRBD1	TGTGCCAGTAGTTCTCGGACAGGGGAGTTTGGCTACACCTTC	CASSSRTGEFGYTF
-	TRBV10-3	TRBJ2-5	TRBD2	TGTGCCATCAGGGCTCGGGGGGGAGAGACCCAGTACTTC	CAIRARGGETQYF
-	TRBV5-6	TRBJ1-2	-	TGTGCCAGCAGCCTAGGACTGCTCGGTGGCTACACCTTC	CASSLGLLGGYTF
-	TRBV5-4	TRBJ1-1	-	TGTGCCCTCGGACGTGGAGGGGACCTGGGAGCTTTCTTT	CALGRGGDLGAFF
-	TRBV4-2	TRBJ1-3	-	TGTGCCAGCAGCCAAGAGGGCCGCTCTGGAAACACCATATATTTT	CASSQEGRSGNTIYF
-	TRBV5-4	TRBJ1-2	TRBD1	TGTGCCAGCAGTCCAGACAGGGGGCTGGATGGCTACACCTTC	CASSPDRGLDGYTF
once	TRBV3-1/TRBV3-2	TRBJ1-2	-	TGTGCCAGCAGCCCCCGCTCACTCCGCGGTGGGACCTATGGCTACACCTTC	CASSPRSLRGGTYGYTF
-	TRBV5-1	TRBJ1-1	-	TGCGCCAGCAGCTTGAATGGGGGGTACACTGAAGCTTTCTTT	CASSLNGGYTEAFF
-	TRBV7-9	TRBJ2-3	TRBD1	TGTGCCAGCAGCCAGACAGGGACAGATACGCAGTATTTT	CASSQTGTDTQYF
-	TRBV6-5	TRBJ2-2	-	TGTGCCAGCAGTCGCGGACAGGGAGGGCCCGGGGAGCTGTTTTTT	CASSRGQGGPGELFF
-	TRBV7-2	TRBJ1-5	TRBD1	TGTGCCAGCAGCAAACGGACAGGGGAGAATCAGCCCCAGCATTTT	CASSKRTGENQPQHF
-	TRBV27	TRBJ2-3	TRBD1	TGTGCCAGCAGTTTCAGGGGGCGTAGCACAGATACGCAGTATTTT	CASSFRGRSTDTQYF
-	TRBV28	TRBJ1-1	-	TGTGCCAGCAGTTTCGGGGGCATGAACACTGAAGCTTTCTTT	CASSFGGMNTEAFF
-	TRBV7-2	TRBJ2-3	-	TGTGCCAGCAGCTTAGGGGGTACAGATACGCAGTATTTT	CASSLGGTDTQYF
once	TRBV27	TRBJ1-1	-	TGTGCCAGCAGTAGTCCCTTTCTGGATGAAGCTTTCTTT	CASSSPFLDEAFF
-	TRBV28	TRBJ1-2	TRBD1	TGTGCCTCCCGGCCCGGGACAGGGGTGGACTATGGCTACACCTTC	CASRPGTGVDYGYTF
-	TRBV5-3	TRBJ1-1	TRBD1	TGTGCCAGAAGCTTGGTTTCAGGGGGCGAGGTGAACACTGAAGCTTTCTTT	CARSLVSGGEVNTEAFF
-	TRBV7-2	TRBJ2-7	-	TGTGCCAGCAGCCATCGGACAGACTCCTACGAGCAGTACTTC	CASSHRTDSYEQYF
-	TRBV9	TRBJ1-2	-	TGTGCCAGCAGCGTGCCCACGACAAGTGCTATGGGGTATGGCTACACCTTC	CASSVPTTSAMGYGYTF
-	TRBV4-3	TRBJ2-5	TRBD2	TGCGCCAGCAGCCTGCGGGGGGGCGACGAGACCCAGTACTTC	CASSLRGGDETQYF
-	TRBV28	TRBJ2-7	-	TGTGCCAGCAGTTTCGGGCAGTACGAGCAGTACTTC	CASSFGQYEQYF
-	TRBV4-3	TRBJ1-1	-	TGCGCCAGCAGCCAGGACCCGCTAAACACTGAAGCTTTCTTT	CASSQDPLNTEAFF
-	TRBV7-8	TRBJ1-1	-	TGTGCCAGCAGCCGTCAGACTTCTGCAGCTTTCTTT	CASSRQTSAAFF
-	TRBV5-6	TRBJ1-4	TRBD1	TGTGCCAGCAGCTCCGGGACAGGGGGTAATGAAAAACTGTTTTTT	CASSSGTGGNEKLFF
-	TRBV27	TRBJ2-7	TRBD1	TGTGCCAGCAGTTCGACAGGGGGCTACGAGCAGTACTTC	CASSSTGGYEQYF
once	TRBV6-5	TRBJ1-4	-	TGTGCCAGCAGGGGACGGTTTAATGAAAAACTGTTTTTT	CASRGRFNEKLFF
-	TRBV18	TRBJ1-2	TRBD1	TGTGCCAGCTCAGCCATTCAGGGGGAAGGCTACACCTTC	CASSAIQGEGYTF
-	TRBV18	TRBJ2-3	-	TGTGCCAGCTCACCACCAGGGACTAGCACAGATACGCAGTATTTT	CASSPPGTSTDTQYF
once	TRBV28	TRBJ1-3	-	TGTGCCAGCAGTTCAAAACCAGGGTACTCTGGAAACACCATATATTTT	CASSSKPGYSGNTIYF
-	TRBV4-2	TRBJ1-1	-	TGTGCCAGCAGCCAAGGGCGTGAAGCTTTCTTT	CASSQGREAFF
-	TRBV9	TRBJ1-2	-	TGTGCCAGCAGCGCGAGCCCCGGCAGTGCGTATGGCTACACCTTC	CASSASPGSAYGYTF
-	TRBV4-1	TRBJ2-7	TRBD1	TGCGCCAGCAGCCAAGAGTTGTACAGGGGGCGTAACGAGCAGTACTTC	CASSQELYRGRNEQYF
-	TRBV6-5	TRBJ1-3	TRBD1	TGTGCCAGCAGACAGGGGAGCTCTGGAAACACCATATATTTT	CASRQGSSGNTIYF
-	TRBV9	TRBJ2-7	-	TGTGCCAGCAGCCCCCCCGGGCTGAGACACGAGCAGTACTTC	CASSPPGLRHEQYF